This T cell receptor beta chain was obtained from a study of blood T cell repertoires in COVID-19. Turning to the study itself: T cells, B-cell-depleted T cells, or PBMCs provided the cDNA or gDNA that served as material.

This clone came up once. J was trimmed by 1 base and V by 3 bases; bases with no gene match: 6. The CDR3 length is 19 residues. The germline gives CDR1 SGHNT, CDR2 YENEEA. Repertoires were generated with immunoSEQ multiplex PCR, while TCRdb's copy carries only in-frame clones and drops some. The sample includes 210,000 or so clones, approximately 80% of them seen just once. The receptor's source is an elderly woman with active or convalescent COVID-19. Input material: peripheral blood. The chain combines TRBV11-3 with TRBJ2-2, with TRBD2 matching over 15 bases. For the CDR3, the DNA is TGTGCCAGCAGCTTGGGCCCGGGACTAGCGGGAGGGAACACCGGGGAGCTGTTTTTT. Translating it yields CASSLGPGLAGGNTGELFF. Based on the CDR3 plus reference TRBV11-3 and TRBJ2-2, the full variable domain is EAGVVQSPRYKIIEKKQPVAFWCNPISGHNTLYWYLQNLGQGPELLIRYENEEAVDDSQLPKDRFSAERLKGVDSTLKIQPAELGDSAVYLCASSLGPGLAGGNTGELFFGEGSRLTVL.